This TCR beta chain is drawn from a study of regulatory T cells in long-lasting Graves disease. Broader study findings: Persistent disease showed a preference for TRBV28, TRBJ1-2 and TRBJ2-5.

The time point is: newly diagnosed GD, antithyroid drugs for less than 3 months. The authors made the TCR library using RNA they extracted from PBMCs. Germline values: CDR1 MNHEY, CDR2 SVGEGT. The CDR3 sequence is 14 residues long. Trimming pared 2 bases from V and 3 bases from J, leaving 9 bases between. Combining iRepertoire HTBI primers with Arm-PCR of CDR3 regions, the authors built TCR beta libraries. TCRdb reprocessed the multiplex PCR reads with MiXCR, giving one entry per CDR3 protein. This table holds around 460,000 distinct CDR3 sequences, approximately 15% found once. In this sample, this clonotype turned up a few times. Its target is unknown. Separately, the same data were catalogued under a study of T cells in Graves' hyperthyroidism and ophthalmopathy. That work contributes: In blood, most of the thyroid clonotypes expanded above 0.001 were also present.

The gene calls are TRBV6-2 or TRBV6-3 and TRBJ2-3; unclear D gene. This TCR derives from a woman between 45 and 65 years old with Graves disease. Sample: peripheral blood mononuclear cells (PBMCs), taken at new diagnosis, from a patient treated with antithyroid drugs. CDR3 region: CASSYDAKTDTQYF. As DNA, the CDR3 is TGTGCCAGCAGTTACGACGCTAAAACAGATACGCAGTATTTT.